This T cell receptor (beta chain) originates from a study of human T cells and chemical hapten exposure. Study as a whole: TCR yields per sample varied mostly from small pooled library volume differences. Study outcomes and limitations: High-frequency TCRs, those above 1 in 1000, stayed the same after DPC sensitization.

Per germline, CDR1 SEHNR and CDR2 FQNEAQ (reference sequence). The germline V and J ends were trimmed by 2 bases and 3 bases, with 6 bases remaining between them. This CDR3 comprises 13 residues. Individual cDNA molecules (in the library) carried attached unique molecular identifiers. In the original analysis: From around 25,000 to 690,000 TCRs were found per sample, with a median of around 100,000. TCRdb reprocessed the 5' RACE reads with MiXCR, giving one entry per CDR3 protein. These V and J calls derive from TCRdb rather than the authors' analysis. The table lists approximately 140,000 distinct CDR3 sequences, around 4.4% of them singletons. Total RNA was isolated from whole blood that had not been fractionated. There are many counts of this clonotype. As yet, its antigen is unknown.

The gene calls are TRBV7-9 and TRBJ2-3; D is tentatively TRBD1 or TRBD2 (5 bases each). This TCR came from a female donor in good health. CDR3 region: CASSLWGTDTQYF. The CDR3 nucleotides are TGTGCCAGCAGCTTATGGGGGACAGATACGCAGTATTTT.